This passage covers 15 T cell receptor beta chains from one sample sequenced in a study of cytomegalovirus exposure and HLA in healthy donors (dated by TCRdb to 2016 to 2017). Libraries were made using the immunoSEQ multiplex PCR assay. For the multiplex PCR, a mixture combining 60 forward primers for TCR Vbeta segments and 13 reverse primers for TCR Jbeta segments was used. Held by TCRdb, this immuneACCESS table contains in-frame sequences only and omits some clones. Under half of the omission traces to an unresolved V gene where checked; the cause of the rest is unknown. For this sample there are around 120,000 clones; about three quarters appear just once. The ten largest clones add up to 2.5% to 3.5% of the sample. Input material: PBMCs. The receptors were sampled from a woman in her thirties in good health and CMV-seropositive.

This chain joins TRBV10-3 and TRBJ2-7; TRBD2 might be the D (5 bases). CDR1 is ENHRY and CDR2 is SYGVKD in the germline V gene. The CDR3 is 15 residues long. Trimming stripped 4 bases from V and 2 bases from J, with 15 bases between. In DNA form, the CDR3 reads TGTGCCATCAGTGCCTGGGGAGAAGAGCCCTACGAGCAGTACTTC. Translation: CAISAWGEEPYEQYF.

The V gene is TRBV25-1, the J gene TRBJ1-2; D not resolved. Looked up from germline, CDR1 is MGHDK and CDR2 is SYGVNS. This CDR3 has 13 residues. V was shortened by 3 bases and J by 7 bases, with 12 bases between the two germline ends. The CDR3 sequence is CASSELPAGGYTF. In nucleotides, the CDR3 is TGTGCCAGCAGTGAGCTACCGGCGGGTGGCTACACCTTC.

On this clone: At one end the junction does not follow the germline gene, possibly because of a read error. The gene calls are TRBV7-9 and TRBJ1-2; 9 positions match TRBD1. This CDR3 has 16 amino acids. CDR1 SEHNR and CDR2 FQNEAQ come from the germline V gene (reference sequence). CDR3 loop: CSSSSNGTGTNYGYTF. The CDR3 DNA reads TGTTCCAGCAGCTCTAACGGGACAGGGACTAACTATGGCTACACCTTC.

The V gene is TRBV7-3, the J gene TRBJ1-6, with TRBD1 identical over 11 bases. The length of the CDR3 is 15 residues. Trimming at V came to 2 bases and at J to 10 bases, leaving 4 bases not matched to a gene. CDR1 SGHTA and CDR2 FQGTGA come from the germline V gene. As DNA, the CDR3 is TGTGCCAGCAGCTTAGGGGACAGGGGGGGGTCACCCCTCCACTTT. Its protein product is CASSLGDRGGSPLHF.

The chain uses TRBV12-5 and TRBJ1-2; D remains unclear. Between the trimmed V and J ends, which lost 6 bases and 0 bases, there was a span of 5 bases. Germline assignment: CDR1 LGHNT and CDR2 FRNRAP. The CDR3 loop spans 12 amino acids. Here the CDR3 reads CASGYSNYGYTF. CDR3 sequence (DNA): TGTGCTAGTGGCTACTCTAACTATGGCTACACCTTC. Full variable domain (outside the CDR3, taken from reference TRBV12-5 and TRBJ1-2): DARVTQTPRHKVTEMGQEVTMRCQPILGHNTVFWYRQTMMQGLELLAYFRNRAPLDDSGMPKDRFSAEMPDATLATLKIQPSEPRDSAVYFCASGYSNYGYTFGSGTRLTVV.

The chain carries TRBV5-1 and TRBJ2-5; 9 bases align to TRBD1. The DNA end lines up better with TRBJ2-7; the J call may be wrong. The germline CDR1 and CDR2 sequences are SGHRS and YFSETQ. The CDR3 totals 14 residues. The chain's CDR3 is CASSLIHRGREQYF. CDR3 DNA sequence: TGCGCCAGCAGCTTGATTCACAGGGGGCGCGAGCAGTACTTC.

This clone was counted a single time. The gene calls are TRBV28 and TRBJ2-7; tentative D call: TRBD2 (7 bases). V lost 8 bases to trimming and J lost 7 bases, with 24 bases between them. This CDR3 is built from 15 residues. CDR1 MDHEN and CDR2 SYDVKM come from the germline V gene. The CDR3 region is CASRLRGGTLREQYF. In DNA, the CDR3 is TGTGCCAGCCGCCTTAGGGGGGGGACCCTTAGGGAGCAGTACTTC.

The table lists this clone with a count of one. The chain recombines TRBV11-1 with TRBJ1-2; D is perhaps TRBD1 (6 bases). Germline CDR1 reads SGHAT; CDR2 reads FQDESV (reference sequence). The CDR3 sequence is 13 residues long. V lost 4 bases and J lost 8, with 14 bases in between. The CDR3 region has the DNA TGTGCCAGCAGCTCACAGACAGGCGCCGGCTACACCTTC. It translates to CASSSQTGAGYTF.

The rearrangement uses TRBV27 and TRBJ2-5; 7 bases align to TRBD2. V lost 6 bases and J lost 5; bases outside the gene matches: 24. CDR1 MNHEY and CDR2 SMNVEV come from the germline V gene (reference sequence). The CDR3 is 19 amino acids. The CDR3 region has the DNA TGTGCCAGCAGCTCTGTCGGGTTGGATTGGCGGGGGTTATGGGAGACCCAGTACTTC. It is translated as CASSSVGLDWRGLWETQYF.

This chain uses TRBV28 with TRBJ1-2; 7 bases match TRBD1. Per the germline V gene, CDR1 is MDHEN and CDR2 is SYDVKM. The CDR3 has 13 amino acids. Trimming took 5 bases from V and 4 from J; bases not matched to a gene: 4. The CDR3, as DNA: TGTGCCAGCAGTGGAGGGGGCGCCTATGGCTACACCTTC. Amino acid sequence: CASSGGGAYGYTF.

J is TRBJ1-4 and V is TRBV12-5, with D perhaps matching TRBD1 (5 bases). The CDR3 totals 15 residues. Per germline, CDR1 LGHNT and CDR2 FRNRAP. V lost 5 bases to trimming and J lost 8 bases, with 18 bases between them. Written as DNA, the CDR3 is TGTGCTAGTGGTACCCGGGGGAGGGGAGAGGAAAAACTGTTTTTT. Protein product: CASGTRGRGEEKLFF.

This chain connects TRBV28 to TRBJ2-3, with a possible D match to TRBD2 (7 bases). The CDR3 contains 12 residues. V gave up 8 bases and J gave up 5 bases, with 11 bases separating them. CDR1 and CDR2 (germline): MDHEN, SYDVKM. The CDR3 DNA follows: TGTGCCAGCGGGGGGGCCGGAGATACGCAGTATTTT. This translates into CASGGAGDTQYF.

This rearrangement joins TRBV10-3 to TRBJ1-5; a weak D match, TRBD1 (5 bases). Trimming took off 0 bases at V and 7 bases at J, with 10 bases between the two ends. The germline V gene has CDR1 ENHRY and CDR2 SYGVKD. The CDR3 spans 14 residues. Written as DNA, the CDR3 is TGTGCCATCAGTGAGTCGGCAGGGATACAGCCCCAGCATTTT. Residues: CAISESAGIQPQHF.

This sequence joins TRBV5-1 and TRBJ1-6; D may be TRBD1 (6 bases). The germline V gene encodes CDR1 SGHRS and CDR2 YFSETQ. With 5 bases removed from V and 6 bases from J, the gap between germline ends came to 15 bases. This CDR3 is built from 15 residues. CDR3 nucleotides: TGCGCCAGCAGACGACAGGATATGGGTAATTCACCCCTCCACTTT. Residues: CASRRQDMGNSPLHF.

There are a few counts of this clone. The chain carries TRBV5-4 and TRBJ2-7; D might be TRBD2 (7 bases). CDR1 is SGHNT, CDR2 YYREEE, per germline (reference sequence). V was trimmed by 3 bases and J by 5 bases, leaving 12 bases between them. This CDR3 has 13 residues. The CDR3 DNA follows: TGTGCCAGCAGCTCCGGAGGGGGGGACGAGCAGTACTTC. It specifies CASSSGGGDEQYF.